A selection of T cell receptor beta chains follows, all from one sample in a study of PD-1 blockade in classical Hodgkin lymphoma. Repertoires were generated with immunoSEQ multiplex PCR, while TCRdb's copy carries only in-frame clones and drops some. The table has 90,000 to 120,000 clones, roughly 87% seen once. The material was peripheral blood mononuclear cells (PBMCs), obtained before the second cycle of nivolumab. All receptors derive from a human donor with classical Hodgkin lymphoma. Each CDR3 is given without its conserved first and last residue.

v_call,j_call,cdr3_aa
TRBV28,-,ASSPRDQSYEQY
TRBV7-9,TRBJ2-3,ASSFGQGGTDTQY
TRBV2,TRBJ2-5,AIRNTDGETQY
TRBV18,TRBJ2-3,ASSPSINPADTQY
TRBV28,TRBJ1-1,ASSGTYGDSGNTEAF
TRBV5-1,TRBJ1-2,ASSEASSTGGVGYT
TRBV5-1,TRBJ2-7,ASQRTGAYEQY
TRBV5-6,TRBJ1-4,ASNKQGADEKLF
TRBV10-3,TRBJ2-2,AIRATGHSTGELF
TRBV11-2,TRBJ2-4,ASSLKTGVAKNIQY
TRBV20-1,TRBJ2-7,SASLGEQY
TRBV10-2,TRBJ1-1,ASSGGRGTEAF
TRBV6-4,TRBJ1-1,ASSDGDRGVYTEAF
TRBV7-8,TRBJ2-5,ASSFPVEGPYQETQY
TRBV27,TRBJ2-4,ATGTSAKNIQY
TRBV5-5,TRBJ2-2,ASSRRDNTGELF
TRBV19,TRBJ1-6,ASRQGAGSPLH
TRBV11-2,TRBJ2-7,ASSLATGYEQY
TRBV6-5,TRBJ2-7,ASTRAGEQY
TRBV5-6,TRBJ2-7,ASSLKVPSGQY
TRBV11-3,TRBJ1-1,ASSPVRCEAF
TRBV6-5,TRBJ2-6,ASSYGRLSGANVLT
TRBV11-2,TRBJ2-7,ASSSGTGVYEQY
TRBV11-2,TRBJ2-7,ASSSVRRGRLLYEQY
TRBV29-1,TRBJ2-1,SVGFPASYNEQF